This T cell receptor (beta chain) is from a study of breast tumors, draining lymph nodes, adjacent tissues. Findings and caveats of the study: Luminal-like breast cancer showed significantly greater tumor-nontumor repertoire similarity than basal-like breast cancer did.

In TCRdb, the multiplex PCR reads were re-called with MiXCR into one record per CDR3 protein. The repertoire consists of roughly 70,000 distinct CDR3 sequences, with approximately 40% occurring once and the leading ten covering around 8%. This clonotype was observed at least ten times. Its antigen is not identified. This CDR3 is built from 14 residues. The V end was cut by 2 bases, the J end by 3 bases, with 10 bases between. CDR1 is SNHLY and CDR2 is FYNNEI in the germline V gene. The sample comprised breast tumor tissue. The receptor was isolated from a female donor with breast cancer. Some clones in this sample may be carry-over from other donors' samples. The V call is TRBV2, the J call TRBJ1-2; D gene unclear. DNA for the CDR3: TGTGCCAGCAGTGAACAGGACCGTCACTATGGCTACACCTTC. This translates into CASSEQDRHYGYTF.